This T cell receptor beta chain was captured by sequencing in a study of control samples from healthy donors and cancer patients. Sequencing used immunoSEQ multiplex PCR; TCRdb keeps in-frame clones, though not all of them. The sample shows over 100,000 clones, roughly 89% of them seen only once. This CDR3 spans 15 amino acids. The junction had 4 bases not matched to a gene; V was cut back by 4 bases and J by 1 base. Germline V gene lookup returns CDR1 SGHRS and CDR2 YFSETQ. This clonotype was sampled from a man between 18 and 35 years old in good health. The material sequenced was blood. The chain carries TRBV5-1 and TRBJ2-7; TRBD2 matches at 11 bases. The CDR3 DNA sequence: TGCGCCAGCAGCCAGGGACTAGCGGTATCCTACGAGCAGTACTTC. It is translated as CASSQGLAVSYEQYF. The full variable domain, in which reference TRBV5-1 and TRBJ2-7 provide the parts outside the CDR3, is KAGVTQTPRYLIKTRGQQVTLSCSPISGHRSVSWYQQTPGQGLQFLFEYFSETQRNKGNFPGRFSGRQFSNSRSEMNVSTLELGDSALYLCASSQGLAVSYEQYFGPGTRLTVT.